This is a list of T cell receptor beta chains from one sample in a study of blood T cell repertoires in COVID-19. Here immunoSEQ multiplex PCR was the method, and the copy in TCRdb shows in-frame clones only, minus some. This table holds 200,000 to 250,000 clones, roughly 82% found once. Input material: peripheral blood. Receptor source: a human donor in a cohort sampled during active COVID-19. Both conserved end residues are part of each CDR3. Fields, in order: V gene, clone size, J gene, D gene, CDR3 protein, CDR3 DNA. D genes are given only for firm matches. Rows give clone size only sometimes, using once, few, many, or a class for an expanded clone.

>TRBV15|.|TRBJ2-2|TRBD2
CATRDSAGGNTGELFF
TGTGCCACCCGAGATTCGGCGGGAGGGAACACCGGGGAGCTGTTTTTT
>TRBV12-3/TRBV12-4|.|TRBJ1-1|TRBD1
CASSRDSEAFF
TGTGCCAGCAGCCGGGACAGCGAAGCTTTCTTT
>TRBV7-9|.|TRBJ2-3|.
CASSLAGPGLRTDTQYF
TGTGCCAGCAGCTTAGCTGGGCCGGGACTGCGCACAGATACGCAGTATTTT
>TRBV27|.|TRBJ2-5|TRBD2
CASSPGTSGSGETQYF
TGTGCCAGCTCCCCCGGGACTAGCGGGAGCGGAGAGACCCAGTACTTC
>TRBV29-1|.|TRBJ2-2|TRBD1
CSVITGGVNTGELFF
TGCAGCGTTATAACAGGGGGTGTTAACACCGGGGAGCTGTTTTTT
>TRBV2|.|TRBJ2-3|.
CASALRVTDTQYF
TGTGCCAGTGCGTTGAGGGTCACAGATACGCAGTATTTT
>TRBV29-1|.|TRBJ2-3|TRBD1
CSVEEKQGEGTDTQYF
TGCAGCGTTGAAGAAAAGCAGGGGGAAGGGACAGATACGCAGTATTTT
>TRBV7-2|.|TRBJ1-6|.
CASSLAPGWGSPLHF
TGTGCCAGCAGCTTAGCTCCAGGGTGGGGTTCACCCCTCCACTTT
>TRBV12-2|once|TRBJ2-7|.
CASRLAEQGCYEQYF
TGTGCAAGTCGCTTAGCGGAGCAGGGGTGCTACGAGCAGTACTTC
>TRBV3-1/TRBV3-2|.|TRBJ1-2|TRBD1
CASSQTRTGGGYGYTF
TGTGCCAGCAGCCAGACTAGGACAGGAGGGGGCTATGGCTACACCTTC
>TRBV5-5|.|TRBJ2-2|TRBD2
CASSLESGSFGYTGELFF
TGTGCCAGCAGCTTGGAGAGCGGGAGTTTCGGGTACACCGGGGAGCTGTTTTTT
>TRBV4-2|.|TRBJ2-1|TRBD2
CASSQDAGTSGNNEQFF
TGTGCCAGCAGCCAAGATGCAGGGACTAGCGGAAACAATGAGCAGTTCTTC
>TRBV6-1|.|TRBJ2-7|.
CASSEYGTRLHEQYF
TGTGCCAGCAGTGAATATGGGACAAGGTTACACGAGCAGTACTTC
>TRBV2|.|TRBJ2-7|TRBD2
CASKRGLPSYEQYF
TGTGCCAGCAAGCGGGGACTCCCGTCCTACGAGCAGTACTTC
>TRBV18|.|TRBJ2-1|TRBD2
CASSSGLAGGGNEQFF
TGTGCCAGCTCCTCAGGACTAGCGGGAGGAGGTAATGAGCAGTTCTTC
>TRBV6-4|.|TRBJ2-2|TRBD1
CASSDPRQGHTRFTGELFF
TGTGCCAGCAGTGACCCTAGACAGGGACACACTCGATTCACCGGGGAGCTGTTTTTT
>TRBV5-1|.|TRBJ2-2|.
CASSLGAGNTGELFF
TGCGCCAGCAGCTTGGGGGCTGGGAACACCGGGGAGCTGTTTTTT
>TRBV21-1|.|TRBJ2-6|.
CASSKGGVLSGANVLTF
TGTGCCAGCAGCAAAGGGGGGGTGCTGTCTGGGGCCAACGTCCTGACTTTC
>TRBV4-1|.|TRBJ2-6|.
CASSQAGDSGANVLTF
TGCGCCAGCAGCCAAGCCGGGGACTCTGGGGCCAACGTCCTGACTTTC
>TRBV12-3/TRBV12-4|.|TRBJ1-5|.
CASSFRPRQPQHF
TGTGCCAGCAGTTTTAGACCGCGGCAGCCCCAGCATTTT
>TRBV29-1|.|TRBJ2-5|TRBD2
CSVDKLAGGRRETQYF
TGCAGCGTTGATAAATTAGCGGGAGGGCGGCGAGAGACCCAGTACTTC
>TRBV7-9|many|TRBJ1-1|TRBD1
CASSLRSGGNTEAFF
TGTGCCAGCAGCTTACGATCAGGGGGGAACACTGAAGCTTTCTTT
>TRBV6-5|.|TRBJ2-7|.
CASSYGGRGEQYF
TGTGCCAGCAGTTACGGGGGACGGGGGGAGCAGTACTTC
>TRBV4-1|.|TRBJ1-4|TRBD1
CASSQPYGTGKKKLFF
TGCGCCAGCAGCCAACCTTACGGGACAGGGAAGAAAAAACTGTTTTTT
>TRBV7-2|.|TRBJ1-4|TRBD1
CASSTPTGKNEKLFF
TGTGCCAGCAGCACCCCGACAGGGAAGAATGAAAAACTGTTTTTT
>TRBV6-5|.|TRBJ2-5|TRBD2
CASSYYSGGETQYF
TGTGCCAGCAGTTACTATAGCGGGGGCGAGACCCAGTACTTC